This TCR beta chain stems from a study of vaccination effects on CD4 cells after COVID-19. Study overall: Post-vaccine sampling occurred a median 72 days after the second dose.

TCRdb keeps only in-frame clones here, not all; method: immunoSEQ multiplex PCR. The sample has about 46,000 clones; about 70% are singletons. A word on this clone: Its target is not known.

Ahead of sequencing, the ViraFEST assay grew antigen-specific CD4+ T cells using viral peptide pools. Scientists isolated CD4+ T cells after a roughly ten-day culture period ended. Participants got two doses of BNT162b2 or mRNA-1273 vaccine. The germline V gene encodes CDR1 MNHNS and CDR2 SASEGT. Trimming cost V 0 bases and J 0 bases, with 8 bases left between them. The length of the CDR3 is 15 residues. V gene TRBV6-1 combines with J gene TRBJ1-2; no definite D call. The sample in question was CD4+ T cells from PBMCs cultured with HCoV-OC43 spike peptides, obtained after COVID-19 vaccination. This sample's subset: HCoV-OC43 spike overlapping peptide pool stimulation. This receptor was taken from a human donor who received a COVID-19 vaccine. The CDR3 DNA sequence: TGTGCCAGCAGTGAAGCCCTTACAGCTAACTATGGCTACACCTTC. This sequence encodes CASSEALTANYGYTF.